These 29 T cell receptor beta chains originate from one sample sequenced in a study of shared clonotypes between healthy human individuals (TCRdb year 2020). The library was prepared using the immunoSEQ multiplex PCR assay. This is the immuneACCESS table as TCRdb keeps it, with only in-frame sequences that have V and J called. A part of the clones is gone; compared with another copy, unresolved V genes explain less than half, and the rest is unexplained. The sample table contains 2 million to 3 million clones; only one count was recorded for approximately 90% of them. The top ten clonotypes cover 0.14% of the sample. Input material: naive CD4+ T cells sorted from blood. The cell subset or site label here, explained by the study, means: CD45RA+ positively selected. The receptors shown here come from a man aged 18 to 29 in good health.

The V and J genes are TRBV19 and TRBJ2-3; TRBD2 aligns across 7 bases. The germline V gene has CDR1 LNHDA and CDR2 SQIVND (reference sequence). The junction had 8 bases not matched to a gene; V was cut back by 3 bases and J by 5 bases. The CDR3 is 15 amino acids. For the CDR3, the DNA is TGTGCCAGTAGTATTCTAGCGGTCCGGGGAGATACGCAGTATTTT. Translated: CASSILAVRGDTQYF.

Written as DNA, the CDR3 is TGTGCCAGCAGCTGGGACAGGGGGCAGAGCTATCAGCCCCAGCATTTT. Protein: CASSWDRGQSYQPQHF. The chain recombines TRBV7-2 with TRBJ1-5; 12 nucleotides agree with TRBD1. After removal of 4 bases from V and 5 bases from J, the junction contained 6 bases not matched to a gene. Germline CDR1 SGHTA, CDR2 FQGNSA. The CDR3 is made up of 16 amino acids.

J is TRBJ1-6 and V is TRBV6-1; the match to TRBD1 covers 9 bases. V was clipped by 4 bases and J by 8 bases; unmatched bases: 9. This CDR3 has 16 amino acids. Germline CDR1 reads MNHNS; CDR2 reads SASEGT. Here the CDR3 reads CASSGTGVGGDSPLHF. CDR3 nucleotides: TGTGCCAGCAGTGGGACAGGGGTGGGTGGGGATTCACCCCTCCACTTT.

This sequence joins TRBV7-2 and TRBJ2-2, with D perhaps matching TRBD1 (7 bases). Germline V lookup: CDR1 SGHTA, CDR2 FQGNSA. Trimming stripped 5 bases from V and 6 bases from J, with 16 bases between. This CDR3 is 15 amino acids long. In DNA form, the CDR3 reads TGTGCCAGCAGCCCCCCCCGGGGGACAGCCGGGGAGCTGTTTTTT. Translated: CASSPPRGTAGELFF.

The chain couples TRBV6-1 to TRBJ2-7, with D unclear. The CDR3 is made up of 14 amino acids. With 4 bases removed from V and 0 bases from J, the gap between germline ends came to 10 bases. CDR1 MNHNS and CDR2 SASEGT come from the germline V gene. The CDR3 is CASSVQPSSYEQYF. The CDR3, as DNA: TGTGCCAGCAGTGTGCAACCGAGCTCCTACGAGCAGTACTTC.

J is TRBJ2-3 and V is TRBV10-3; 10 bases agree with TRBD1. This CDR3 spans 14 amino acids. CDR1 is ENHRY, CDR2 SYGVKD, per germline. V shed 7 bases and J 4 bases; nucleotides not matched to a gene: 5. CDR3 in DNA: TGTGCCATCACCGAGACAGGGGGCGCAGATACGCAGTATTTT. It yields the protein CAITETGGADTQYF.

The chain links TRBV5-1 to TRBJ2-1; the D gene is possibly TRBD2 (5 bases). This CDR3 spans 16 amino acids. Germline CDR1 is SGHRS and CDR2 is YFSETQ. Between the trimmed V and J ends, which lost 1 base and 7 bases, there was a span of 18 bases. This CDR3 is CASSLRAAGVWNEQFF. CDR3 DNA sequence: TGCGCCAGCAGCTTGCGAGCGGCAGGAGTGTGGAATGAGCAGTTCTTC.

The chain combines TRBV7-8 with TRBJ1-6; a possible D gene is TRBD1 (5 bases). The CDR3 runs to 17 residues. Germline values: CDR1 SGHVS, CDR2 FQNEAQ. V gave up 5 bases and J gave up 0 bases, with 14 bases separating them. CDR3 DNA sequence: TGTGCCAGCAGCCAGCTGACAGTGAACTCCTATAATTCACCCCTCCACTTT. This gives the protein CASSQLTVNSYNSPLHF.

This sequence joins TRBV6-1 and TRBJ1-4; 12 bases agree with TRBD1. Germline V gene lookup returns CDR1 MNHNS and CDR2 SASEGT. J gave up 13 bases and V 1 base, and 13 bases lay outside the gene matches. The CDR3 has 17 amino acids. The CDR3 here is CASSEVMSGTGGNRLFF. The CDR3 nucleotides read TGTGCCAGCAGTGAAGTCATGTCGGGGACAGGGGGCAACCGACTGTTTTTT.

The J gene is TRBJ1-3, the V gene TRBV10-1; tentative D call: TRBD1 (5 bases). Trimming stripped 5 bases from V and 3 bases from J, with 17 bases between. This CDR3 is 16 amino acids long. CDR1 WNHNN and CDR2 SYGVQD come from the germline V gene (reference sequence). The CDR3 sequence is CASSPGTKDGGNTIYF. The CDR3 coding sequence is TGCGCCAGCAGTCCCGGGACTAAGGACGGTGGAAACACCATATATTTT.

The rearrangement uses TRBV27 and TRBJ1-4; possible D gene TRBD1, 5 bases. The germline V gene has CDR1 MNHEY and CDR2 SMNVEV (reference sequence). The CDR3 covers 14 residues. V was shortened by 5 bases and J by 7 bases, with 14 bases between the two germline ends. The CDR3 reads CASSSRDAGEKLFF. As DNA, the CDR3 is TGTGCCAGCAGTAGCCGGGACGCGGGTGAAAAACTGTTTTTT.

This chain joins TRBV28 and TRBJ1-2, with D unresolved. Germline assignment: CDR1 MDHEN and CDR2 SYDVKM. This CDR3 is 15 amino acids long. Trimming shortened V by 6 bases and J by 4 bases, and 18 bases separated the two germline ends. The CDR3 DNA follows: TGTGCCAGCAGGATTGCCGACCGGGTCGCCTATGGCTACACCTTC. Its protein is CASRIADRVAYGYTF.

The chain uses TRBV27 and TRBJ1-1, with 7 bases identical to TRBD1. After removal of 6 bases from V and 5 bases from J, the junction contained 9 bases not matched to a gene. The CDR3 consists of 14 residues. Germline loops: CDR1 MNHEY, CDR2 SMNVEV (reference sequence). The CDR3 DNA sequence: TGTGCCAGCAGGGGAGGGGGCGCGGGGACTGAAGCTTTCTTT. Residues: CASRGGGAGTEAFF.

The chain's CDR3 is CASGRGRTDTQYF. In DNA form, the CDR3 reads TGTGCCAGCGGCAGGGGGCGCACAGATACGCAGTATTTT. The chain has TRBV11-2 and TRBJ2-3; 8 positions match TRBD1. This CDR3 contains 13 residues. Germline CDR1 SGHAT, CDR2 FQNNGV. V shed 8 bases, J shed 1 base, and the junction held 2 bases outside the gene matches.

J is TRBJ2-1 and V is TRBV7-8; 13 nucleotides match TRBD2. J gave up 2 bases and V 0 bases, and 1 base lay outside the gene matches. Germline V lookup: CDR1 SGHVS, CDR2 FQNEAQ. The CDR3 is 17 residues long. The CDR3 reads CASSLATSGGPYNEQFF. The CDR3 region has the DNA TGTGCCAGCAGCTTAGCGACTAGCGGGGGGCCCTACAATGAGCAGTTCTTC.

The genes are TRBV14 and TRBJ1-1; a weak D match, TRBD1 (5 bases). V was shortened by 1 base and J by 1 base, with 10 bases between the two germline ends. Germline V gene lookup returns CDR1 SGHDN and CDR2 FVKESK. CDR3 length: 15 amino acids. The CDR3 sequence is CASSQVPGTNTEAFF. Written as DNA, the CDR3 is TGTGCCAGCAGCCAAGTCCCGGGGACGAACACTGAAGCTTTCTTT.

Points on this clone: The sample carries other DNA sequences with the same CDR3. The CDR3 nucleotides read TGTGCCAGCAGCTTGGGGCTAGCGGACCAAGAGACCCAGTACTTC. Its protein product is CASSLGLADQETQYF. This chain joins TRBV5-6 and TRBJ2-5; 7 bases align to TRBD2. The ends lost 0 bases at V and 0 bases at J; junction bases unmatched: 2. This CDR3 has 15 residues. The germline V gene has CDR1 SGHDT and CDR2 YYEEEE. The whole variable domain, remainder taken from reference TRBV5-6 and TRBJ2-5, is DAGVTQSPTHLIKTRGQQVTLRCSPKSGHDTVSWYQQALGQGPQFIFQYYEEEERQRGNFPDRFSGHQFPNYSSELNVNALLLGDSALYLCASSLGLADQETQYFGPGTRLLVL.

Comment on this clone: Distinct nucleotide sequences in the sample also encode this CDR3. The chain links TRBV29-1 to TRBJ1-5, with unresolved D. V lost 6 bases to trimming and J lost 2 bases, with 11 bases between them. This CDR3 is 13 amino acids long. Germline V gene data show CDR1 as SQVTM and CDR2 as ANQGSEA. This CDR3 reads CSVADGGNQPQHF. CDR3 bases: TGCAGCGTCGCGGACGGCGGCAATCAGCCCCAGCATTTT.

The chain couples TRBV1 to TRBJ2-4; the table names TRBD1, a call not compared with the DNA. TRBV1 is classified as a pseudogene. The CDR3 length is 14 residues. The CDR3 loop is CTTPTGGPKNIQYF. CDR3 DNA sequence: TGCACCACCCCGACAGGGGGACCCAAAAACATTCAGTACTTC.

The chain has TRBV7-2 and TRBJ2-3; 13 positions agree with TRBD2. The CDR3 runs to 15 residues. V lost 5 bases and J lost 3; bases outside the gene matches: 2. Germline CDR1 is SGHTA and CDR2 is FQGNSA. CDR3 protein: CASSPLAGGTDTQYF. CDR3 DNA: TGTGCCAGCAGCCCACTAGCGGGAGGGACAGATACGCAGTATTTT.

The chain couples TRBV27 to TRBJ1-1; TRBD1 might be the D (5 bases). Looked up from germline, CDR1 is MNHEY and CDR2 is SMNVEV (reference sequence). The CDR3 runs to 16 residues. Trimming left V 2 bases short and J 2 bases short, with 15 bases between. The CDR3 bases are TGTGCCAGCAGTTTACGGGGGACCGCGGGTAACACTGAAGCTTTCTTT. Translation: CASSLRGTAGNTEAFF.

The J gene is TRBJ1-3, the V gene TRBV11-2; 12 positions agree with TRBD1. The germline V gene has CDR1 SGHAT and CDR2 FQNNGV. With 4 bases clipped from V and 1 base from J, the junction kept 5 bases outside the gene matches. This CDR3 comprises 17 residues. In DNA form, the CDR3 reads TGTGCCAGCAGCTCCGGGACAGGGGGCCTTTCTGGAAACACCATATATTTT. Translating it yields CASSSGTGGLSGNTIYF.

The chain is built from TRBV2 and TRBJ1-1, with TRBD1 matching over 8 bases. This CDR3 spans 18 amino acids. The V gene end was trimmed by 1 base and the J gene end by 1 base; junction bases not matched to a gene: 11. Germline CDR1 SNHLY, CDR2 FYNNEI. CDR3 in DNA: TGTGCCAGCAGTGAAGAAAGGACAGGGCTACCAAAGAACACTGAAGCTTTCTTT. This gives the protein CASSEERTGLPKNTEAFF.

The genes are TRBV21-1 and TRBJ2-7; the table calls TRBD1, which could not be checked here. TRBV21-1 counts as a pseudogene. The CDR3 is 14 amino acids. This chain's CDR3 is CASSNTRDRAEQYF. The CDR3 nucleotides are TGTGCCAGCAGCAACACCCGGGACAGGGCCGAGCAGTACTTC.

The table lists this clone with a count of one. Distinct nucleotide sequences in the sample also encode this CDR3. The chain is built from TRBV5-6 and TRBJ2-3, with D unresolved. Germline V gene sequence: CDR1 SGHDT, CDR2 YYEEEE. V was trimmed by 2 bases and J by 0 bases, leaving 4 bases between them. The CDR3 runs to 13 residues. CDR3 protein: CASSLRSTDTQYF. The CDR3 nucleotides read TGTGCCAGCAGCTTACGGAGCACAGATACGCAGTATTTT.

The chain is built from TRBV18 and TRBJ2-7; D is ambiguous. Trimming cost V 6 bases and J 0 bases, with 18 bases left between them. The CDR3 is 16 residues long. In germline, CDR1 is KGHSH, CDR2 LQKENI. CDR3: CASSPNKIPSSYEQYF. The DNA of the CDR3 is TGTGCCAGCTCGCCAAACAAAATCCCTAGCTCCTACGAGCAGTACTTC.

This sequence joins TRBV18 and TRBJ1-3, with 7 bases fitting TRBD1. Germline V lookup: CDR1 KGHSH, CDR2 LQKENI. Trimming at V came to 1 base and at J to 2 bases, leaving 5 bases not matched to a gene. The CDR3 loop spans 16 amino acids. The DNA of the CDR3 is TGTGCCAGCTCACCACGGTCGGACAGGACTGGAAACACCATATATTTT. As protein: CASSPRSDRTGNTIYF. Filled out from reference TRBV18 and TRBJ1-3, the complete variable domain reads NAGVMQNPRHLVRRRGQEARLRCSPMKGHSHVYWYRQLPEEGLKFMVYLQKENIIDESGMPKERFSAEFPKEGPSILRIQQVVRGDSAAYFCASSPRSDRTGNTIYFGEGSWLTVV.

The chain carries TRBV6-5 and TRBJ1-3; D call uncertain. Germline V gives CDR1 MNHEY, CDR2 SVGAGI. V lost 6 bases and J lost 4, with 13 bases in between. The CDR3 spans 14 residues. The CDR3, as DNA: TGTGCCAGCAGAACCGAAGCTGGAGGAAACACCATATATTTT. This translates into CASRTEAGGNTIYF.

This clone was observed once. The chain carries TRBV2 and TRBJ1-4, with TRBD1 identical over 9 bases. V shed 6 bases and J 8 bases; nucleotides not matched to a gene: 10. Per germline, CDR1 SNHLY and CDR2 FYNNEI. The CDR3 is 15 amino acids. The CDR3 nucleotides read TGTGCCAGCAGGAGGACAGGGGTGGAGGGCGAAAAACTGTTTTTT. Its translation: CASRRTGVEGEKLFF.